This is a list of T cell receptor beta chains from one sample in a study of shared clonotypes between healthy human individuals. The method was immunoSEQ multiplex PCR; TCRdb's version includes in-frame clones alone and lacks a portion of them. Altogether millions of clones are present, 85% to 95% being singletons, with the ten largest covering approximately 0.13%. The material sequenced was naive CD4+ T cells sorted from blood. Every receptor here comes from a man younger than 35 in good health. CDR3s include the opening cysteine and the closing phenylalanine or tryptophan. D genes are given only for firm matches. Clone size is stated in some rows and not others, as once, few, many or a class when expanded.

DNA: TGTGCCAGCAGCTTAGAATCATTGGGAGGTTCGGGTACGCAGTATTTT
CDR3: CASSLESLGGSGTQYF
size: once
D: NA
J: TRBJ2-3
V: TRBV7-6

DNA: TGTGCCAGTAAGTCCCAGGATCGGGAAAAACTGTTTTTT
CDR3: CASKSQDREKLFF
size: NA
D: NA
J: TRBJ1-4
V: TRBV19

DNA: TGTGCCAGCACCCCAGGGACAGGCTCCTACGAGCAGTACTTC
CDR3: CASTPGTGSYEQYF
size: many
D: TRBD1
J: TRBJ2-7
V: TRBV6-5

DNA: TGTGCCAGCAGCCGGTATAGTGAGCAGTTCTTC
CDR3: CASSRYSEQFF
size: NA
D: NA
J: TRBJ2-1
V: TRBV7-9

DNA: TGTGCCAGCAGCCCCCGGGGCAGGGGACACCAAGAGACCCAGTACTTC
CDR3: CASSPRGRGHQETQYF
size: NA
D: NA
J: TRBJ2-5
V: TRBV28

DNA: TGTGCCAGTACTTTGCGGACTAGCGGGAGTAAAGCCGGGGAGCTGTTTTTT
CDR3: CASTLRTSGSKAGELFF
size: NA
D: TRBD2
J: TRBJ2-2
V: TRBV19

DNA: TGTGCCAGCAGCTTAGCGCTCTCTGGAAATTCGCGAGGAAACACCATATATTTT
CDR3: CASSLALSGNSRGNTIYF
size: NA
D: NA
J: TRBJ1-3
V: TRBV7-6

DNA: TGCGCCAGCAGCCAAGATCTGAGACAGGTCGGGAGATCCGAGCAGTACTTC
CDR3: CASSQDLRQVGRSEQYF
size: NA
D: NA
J: TRBJ2-7
V: TRBV4-1

DNA: TGCGCCAGCAGCCAAGATATGAGGGAAAAACTGTTTTTT
CDR3: CASSQDMREKLFF
size: NA
D: NA
J: TRBJ1-4
V: TRBV4-3

DNA: TGTGCCAGCAATAAAGCGGGGGCGACCAATGAGCAGTTCTTC
CDR3: CASNKAGATNEQFF
size: NA
D: TRBD2
J: TRBJ2-1
V: TRBV6-6

DNA: TGTGCCAGCAGCGCGGACAGGGGTCCCTACGAGCAGTACTTC
CDR3: CASSADRGPYEQYF
size: once
D: TRBD1
J: TRBJ2-7
V: TRBV2

DNA: TGTGCCAGCAGTTCAACAGGGGACTCCTACGAGCAGTACTTC
CDR3: CASSSTGDSYEQYF
size: NA
D: TRBD1
J: TRBJ2-7
V: TRBV27

DNA: TGTGCCATCAGTGAGTCACAGGTATCGGGAAACACCATATATTTT
CDR3: CAISESQVSGNTIYF
size: NA
D: NA
J: TRBJ1-3
V: TRBV10-3

DNA: TGTGCCTGGAGTGTACCCCGACTAGCGGTCTACAAAGATGAGCAGTTCTTC
CDR3: CAWSVPRLAVYKDEQFF
size: NA
D: TRBD2
J: TRBJ2-1
V: TRBV30

DNA: TGTGCCAGCAGCAAAGATGTGGGGGGACGATACAATGAGCAGTTCTTC
CDR3: CASSKDVGGRYNEQFF
size: NA
D: NA
J: TRBJ2-1
V: TRBV21-1

DNA: TGCGCCAGCAGTTTAGCGGGGGGGCCAGGAGATACGCAGTATTTT
CDR3: CASSLAGGPGDTQYF
size: NA
D: TRBD2
J: TRBJ2-3
V: TRBV5-1

DNA: TGTGCCACCTCCGGGACATCGAACACCGGGGAGCTGTTTTTT
CDR3: CATSGTSNTGELFF
size: NA
D: NA
J: TRBJ2-2
V: TRBV10-3

DNA: TGTGCCAGCTCACAGCTTGGGACAGGGGGCAGGGGGACTGAAGCTTTCTTT
CDR3: CASSQLGTGGRGTEAFF
size: NA
D: TRBD1
J: TRBJ1-1
V: TRBV18

DNA: TGTGCCAGCAGTCGGGATAGGGATCAGCCCCAGCATTTT
CDR3: CASSRDRDQPQHF
size: NA
D: NA
J: TRBJ1-5
V: TRBV6-5

DNA: TGTGCCAGCACGACCCGGGACGGCGAACAAGAGACCCAGTACTTC
CDR3: CASTTRDGEQETQYF
size: NA
D: NA
J: TRBJ2-5
V: TRBV28

DNA: TGTGCCAGCAGCTTAGGTAGCGGGAACCAAGAGACCCAGTACTTC
CDR3: CASSLGSGNQETQYF
size: NA
D: TRBD2
J: TRBJ2-5
V: TRBV7-3

DNA: TGCAGCGCAAGACAGGGACCGGACGCACATGGCTACACCTTC
CDR3: CSARQGPDAHGYTF
size: NA
D: TRBD1
J: TRBJ1-2
V: TRBV29-1

DNA: TGTGCCAGCAGCCCGGCCCGGGGCCTTAATGAAAAACTGTTTTTT
CDR3: CASSPARGLNEKLFF
size: NA
D: NA
J: TRBJ1-4
V: TRBV6-6

DNA: TGTGCCAGCAGTTCGGGACAGGGAGTATCAGAGACCCAGTACTTC
CDR3: CASSSGQGVSETQYF
size: NA
D: TRBD1
J: TRBJ2-5
V: TRBV6-6

DNA: TGTGCCAGCAGCTTGGTTCCAGGGCTTCCTCTCGAGCAGTACTTC
CDR3: CASSLVPGLPLEQYF
size: NA
D: NA
J: TRBJ2-7
V: TRBV5-6

DNA: TGCGCCAGCAGCCAACCACAGACCCCCAACTCTGAAGCTTTCTTT
CDR3: CASSQPQTPNSEAFF
size: NA
D: NA
J: TRBJ1-1
V: TRBV4-1

DNA: TGTGCCAGCAGTGCGGGGGGGTACGAAGAGACCCAGTACTTC
CDR3: CASSAGGYEETQYF
size: NA
D: TRBD2
J: TRBJ2-5
V: TRBV7-9

DNA: TGTGCCTGGCAGAATGGGAAAGGTGGCGGGGAGCTGTTTTTT
CDR3: CAWQNGKGGGELFF
size: NA
D: NA
J: TRBJ2-2
V: TRBV30

DNA: TGCAGCGTTGAACGGGGATCTGGGGCCAACGTCCTGACTTTC
CDR3: CSVERGSGANVLTF
size: NA
D: NA
J: TRBJ2-6
V: TRBV29-1

DNA: TGTGCCAGCAGCTTGGACAGGGCGGCAACTAATGAAAAACTGTTTTTT
CDR3: CASSLDRAATNEKLFF
size: NA
D: NA
J: TRBJ1-4
V: TRBV5-8

DNA: TGTGCCAGCAGTCGGGGCAGCGCTCCCTACAATGAGCAGTTCTTC
CDR3: CASSRGSAPYNEQFF
size: NA
D: NA
J: TRBJ2-1
V: TRBV6-5

DNA: TGTGCCAGCAGTGAAGGGACAGTTCAGACCCCGTTTTTT
CDR3: CASSEGTVQTPFF
size: NA
D: NA
J: TRBJ2-2
V: TRBV6-1

DNA: TGCGCCAGCAGCCAAAACCTGGGGACAGCGGGAACTGAAGCTTTCTTT
CDR3: CASSQNLGTAGTEAFF
size: NA
D: TRBD1
J: TRBJ1-1
V: TRBV4-3

DNA: TGTGCCAGCAGCCAAGCCCCTTTCGAGCAGTACTTC
CDR3: CASSQAPFEQYF
size: NA
D: NA
J: TRBJ2-7
V: TRBV14

DNA: TGTGCCAGCAGCTTAGGGTGGGACAAAAACACTGAAGCTTTCTTT
CDR3: CASSLGWDKNTEAFF
size: NA
D: NA
J: TRBJ1-1
V: TRBV7-9

DNA: TGTGCCAGCAGTGAATTCCGCCAGGGGGCTCCATTTTTT
CDR3: CASSEFRQGAPFF
size: NA
D: TRBD1
J: TRBJ1-4
V: TRBV6-1

DNA: TGCGCCAGCAGCTTTGCACTATACTACAATGAGCAGTTCTTC
CDR3: CASSFALYYNEQFF
size: NA
D: NA
J: TRBJ2-1
V: TRBV5-1